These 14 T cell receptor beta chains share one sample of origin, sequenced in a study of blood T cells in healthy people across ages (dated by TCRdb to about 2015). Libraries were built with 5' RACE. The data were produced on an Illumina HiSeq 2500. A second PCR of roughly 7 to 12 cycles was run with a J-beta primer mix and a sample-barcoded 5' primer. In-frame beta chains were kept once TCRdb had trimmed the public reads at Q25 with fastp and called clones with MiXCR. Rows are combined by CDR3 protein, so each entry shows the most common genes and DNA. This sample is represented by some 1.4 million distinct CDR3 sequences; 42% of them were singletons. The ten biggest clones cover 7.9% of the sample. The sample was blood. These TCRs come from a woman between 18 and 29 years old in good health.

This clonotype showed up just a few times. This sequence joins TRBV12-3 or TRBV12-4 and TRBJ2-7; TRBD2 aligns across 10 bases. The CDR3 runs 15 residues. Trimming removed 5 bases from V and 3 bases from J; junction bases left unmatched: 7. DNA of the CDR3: TGTGCCAGCAGTCCGGGTAGCGGGGGGAACTACGAGCAGTACTTC. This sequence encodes CASSPGSGGNYEQYF.

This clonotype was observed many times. In DNA form, the CDR3 reads TGTGCCAGCAGCCTCGGGGGAATGGGAGATACGCAGTATTTT. Its translation is CASSLGGMGDTQYF. V usage is TRBV12-3 or TRBV12-4 and J usage is TRBJ2-3; tentative D call: TRBD2 (6 bases). Trimming left V 6 bases short and J 5 bases short, with 15 bases between. This CDR3 has 14 residues.

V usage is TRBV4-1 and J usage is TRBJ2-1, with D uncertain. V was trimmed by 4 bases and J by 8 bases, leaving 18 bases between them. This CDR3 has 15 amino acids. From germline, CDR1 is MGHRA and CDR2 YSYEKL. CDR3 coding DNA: TGCGCCAGCAGCCCCTCTTCGGTCCAGAACTATGAGCAGTTCTTC. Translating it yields CASSPSSVQNYEQFF.

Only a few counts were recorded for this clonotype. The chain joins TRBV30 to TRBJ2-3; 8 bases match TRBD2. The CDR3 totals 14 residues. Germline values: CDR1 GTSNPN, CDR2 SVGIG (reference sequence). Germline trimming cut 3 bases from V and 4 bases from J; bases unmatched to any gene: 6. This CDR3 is CAWRWAGGADTQYF. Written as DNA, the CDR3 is TGTGCCTGGAGGTGGGCGGGAGGAGCAGATACGCAGTATTTT.

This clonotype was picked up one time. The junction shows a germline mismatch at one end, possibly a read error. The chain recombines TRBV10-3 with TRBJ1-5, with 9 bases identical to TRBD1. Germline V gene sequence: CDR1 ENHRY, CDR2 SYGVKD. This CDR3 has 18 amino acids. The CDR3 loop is CAIRGFVAGQGSDQSQHF. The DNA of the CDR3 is TGTGCCATCAGGGGGTTCGTGGCGGGACAGGGATCGGATCAGTCCCAGCATTTT.

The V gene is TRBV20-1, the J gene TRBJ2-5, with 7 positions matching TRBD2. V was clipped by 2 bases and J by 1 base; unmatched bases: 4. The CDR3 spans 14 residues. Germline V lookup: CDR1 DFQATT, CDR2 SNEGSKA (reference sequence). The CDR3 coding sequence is TGCAGTGCTAGATCCCTAGCGGCCCAAGAGACCCAGTACTTC. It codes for CSARSLAAQETQYF.

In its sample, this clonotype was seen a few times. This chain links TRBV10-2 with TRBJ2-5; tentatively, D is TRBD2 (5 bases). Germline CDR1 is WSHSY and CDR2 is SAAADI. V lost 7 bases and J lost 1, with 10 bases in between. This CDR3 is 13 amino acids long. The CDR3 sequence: CASTGLTQETQYF. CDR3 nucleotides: TGCGCCAGCACCGGACTCACCCAAGAGACCCAGTACTTC.

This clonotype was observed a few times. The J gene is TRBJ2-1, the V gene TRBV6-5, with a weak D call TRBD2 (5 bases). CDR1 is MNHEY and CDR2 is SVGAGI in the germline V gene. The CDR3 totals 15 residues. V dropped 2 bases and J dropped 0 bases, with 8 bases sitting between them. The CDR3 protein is CASSYAGSSYNEQFF. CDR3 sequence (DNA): TGTGCCAGCAGTTACGCGGGCAGCTCCTACAATGAGCAGTTCTTC.

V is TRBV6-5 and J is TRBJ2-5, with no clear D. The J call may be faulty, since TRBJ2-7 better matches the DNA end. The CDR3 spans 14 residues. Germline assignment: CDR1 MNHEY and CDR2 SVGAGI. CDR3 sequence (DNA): TGTGCCAGCAGTTACCTAGATAGGGCCTACGAGCAGTACTTC. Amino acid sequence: CASSYLDRAYEQYF.

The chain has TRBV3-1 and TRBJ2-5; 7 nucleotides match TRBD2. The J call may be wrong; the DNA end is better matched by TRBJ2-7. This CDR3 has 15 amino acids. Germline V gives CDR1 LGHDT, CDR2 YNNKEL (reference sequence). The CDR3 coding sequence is TGTGCCAGCAGCCGCCAGAGCGGGATCGGCCACGAGCAGTACTTC. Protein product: CASSRQSGIGHEQYF.

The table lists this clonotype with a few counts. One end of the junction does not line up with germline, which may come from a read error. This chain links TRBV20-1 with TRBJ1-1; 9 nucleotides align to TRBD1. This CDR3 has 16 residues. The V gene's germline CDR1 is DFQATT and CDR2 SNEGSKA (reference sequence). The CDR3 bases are TGCAGTGCTAGAGATTGGACAGGGGCGGGGAACACTGAGGCTTTCTTT. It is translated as CSARDWTGAGNTEAFF.

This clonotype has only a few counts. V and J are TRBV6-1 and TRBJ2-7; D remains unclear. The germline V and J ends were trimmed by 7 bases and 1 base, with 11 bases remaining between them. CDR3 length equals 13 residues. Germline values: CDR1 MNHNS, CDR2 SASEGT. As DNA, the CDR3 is TGTGCCAGCACCATCTGGGGATCCTACGAGCAGTACTTC. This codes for CASTIWGSYEQYF.

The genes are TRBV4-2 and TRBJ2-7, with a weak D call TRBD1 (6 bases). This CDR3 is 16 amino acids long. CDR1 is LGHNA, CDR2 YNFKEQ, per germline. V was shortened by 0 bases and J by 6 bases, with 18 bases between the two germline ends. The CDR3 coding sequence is TGTGCCAGCAGCCAAGACGTACAGGGAATCTCAGGCGAGCAGTACTTC. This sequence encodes CASSQDVQGISGEQYF.

The DNA for the CDR3 is TGTGCCTGGAGTGTAGGGGGGACATTGGAGACCCAGTACTTC. Translating it yields CAWSVGGTLETQYF. This chain connects TRBV30 to TRBJ2-5; possibly TRBD1 or TRBD2 for D (6 bases each). This CDR3 spans 14 amino acids. Trimming removed 0 bases from V and 5 bases from J, with 13 bases in between. Germline V gives CDR1 GTSNPN, CDR2 SVGIG (reference sequence).